The 20 T cell receptor beta chains given below trace back to one sample, sequenced in a study of cytomegalovirus exposure and HLA in healthy donors (dated by TCRdb to 2016 to 2017). Libraries were prepared through the immunoSEQ multiplex PCR assay. TCRdb obtained this table from immuneACCESS and retained in-frame rearrangements with V and J assigned. These tables miss some clones; where compared with another copy, unresolved V genes account for less than half of the shortfall, and the remainder is unexplained. The sample table lists 150,000 to 200,000 clones, about 84% of them with a count of one. The ten largest clones represent more than 1.1% of the sample. Sequenced input: PBMCs. The receptors were sampled from a woman aged 18-29 years in good health and CMV-seronegative.

The V gene is TRBV12-5, the J gene TRBJ1-5; maybe TRBD1 (6 bases). The V gene lost 5 bases and the J gene lost 3 bases, with 11 bases spanning the gap. The germline V gene has CDR1 LGHNT and CDR2 FRNRAP. The CDR3 covers 14 residues. The CDR3: CASGPGQHNQPQHF. The CDR3 DNA follows: TGTGCTAGTGGTCCAGGACAGCACAATCAGCCCCAGCATTTT.

The chain couples TRBV5-4 to TRBJ2-1; 11 bases are a match to TRBD2. The ends lost 5 bases at V and 8 bases at J; junction bases unmatched: 6. Germline CDR1 and CDR2: SGHNT and YYREEE (reference sequence). CDR3 length equals 14 residues. The CDR3 loop is CASRTSGITYEQFF. The CDR3 DNA sequence: TGTGCCAGCAGGACTAGCGGGATCACGTATGAGCAGTTCTTC.

This clone was observed once. This chain joins TRBV5-1 and TRBJ1-6; D remains unclear. Germline assignment: CDR1 SGHRS and CDR2 YFSETQ. V lost 0 bases to trimming and J lost 3 bases, with 13 bases between them. CDR3 length: 17 amino acids. The CDR3 region is CASSLDSRNYYNSPLHF. The DNA of the CDR3 is TGCGCCAGCAGCTTGGATAGTCGGAACTACTATAATTCACCCCTCCACTTT. Combining the CDR3 with reference TRBV5-1 and TRBJ1-6 gives the whole variable domain KAGVTQTPRYLIKTRGQQVTLSCSPISGHRSVSWYQQTPGQGLQFLFEYFSETQRNKGNFPGRFSGRQFSNSRSEMNVSTLELGDSALYLCASSLDSRNYYNSPLHFGNGTRLTVT.

The V gene is TRBV7-9, the J gene TRBJ1-5; D is uncertain. Trimming removed 5 bases at V and 1 base at J, with 12 bases between. The CDR3 is 15 amino acids. Germline CDR1 and CDR2: SEHNR and FQNEAQ (reference sequence). The CDR3 region is CASSETGSSNQPQHF. The DNA of the CDR3 is TGTGCCAGCAGCGAAACTGGGAGCAGCAATCAGCCCCAGCATTTT.

The chain couples TRBV10-2 to TRBJ2-1, with 9 positions matching TRBD1. The germline CDR1 and CDR2 sequences are WSHSY and SAAADI. Trimming at V came to 5 bases and at J to 4 bases, leaving 3 bases not matched to a gene. The CDR3 extends over 14 amino acids. CDR3 DNA sequence: TGCGCCAGCAGTCTAGGGACAGGGTACAATGAGCAGTTCTTC. Translation gives CASSLGTGYNEQFF.

The rearrangement joins TRBV5-1 to TRBJ1-1; the D is unclear. The V end lost 0 bases, the J end lost 6 bases, and 18 bases lay between the germline ends. The CDR3 runs to 16 residues. The germline gives CDR1 SGHRS, CDR2 YFSETQ. The CDR3 DNA sequence: TGCGCCAGCAGCTTGGGGAACTCTGACGGGAAGCCTGAAGCTTTCTTT. The encoded protein is CASSLGNSDGKPEAFF.

The J gene is TRBJ1-2, the V gene TRBV19; 7 bases map to TRBD1. The V gene end was trimmed by 5 bases and the J gene end by 5 bases; junction bases not matched to a gene: 5. CDR1 is LNHDA and CDR2 is SQIVND in the germline V gene (reference sequence). CDR3 length equals 13 residues. CDR3 sequence (DNA): TGTGCCAGTAGTGTACGACAGGGATATGGCTACACCTTC. This translates into CASSVRQGYGYTF. The full variable domain, in which reference TRBV19 and TRBJ1-2 provide the parts outside the CDR3, is DGGITQSPKYLFRKEGQNVTLSCEQNLNHDAMYWYRQDPGQGLRLIYYSQIVNDFQKGDIAEGYSVSREKKESFPLTVTSAQKNPTAFYLCASSVRQGYGYTFGSGTRLTVV.

The V and J genes are TRBV19 and TRBJ1-5; D uncertain. V lost 4 bases to trimming and J lost 1 base, with 11 bases between them. The CDR3 covers 15 residues. The germline gives CDR1 LNHDA, CDR2 SQIVND (reference sequence). CDR3 nucleotide sequence: TGTGCCAGTAGTACCGACTATTGGAGCAATCAGCCCCAGCATTTT. Residues: CASSTDYWSNQPQHF.

V gene TRBV5-8 combines with J gene TRBJ2-3; 9 nucleotides match TRBD1. V lost 4 bases, J lost 4 bases, and 7 bases stayed unmatched. This CDR3 is built from 15 residues. CDR1 is SGHTS, CDR2 YDEGEE, per germline. CDR3 in DNA: TGTGCCAGCAGCCAGGGACAGGGTGGCGCAGATACGCAGTATTTT. Translating gives CASSQGQGGADTQYF.

The rearrangement uses TRBV27 and TRBJ2-7, with a possible D match to TRBD1 (6 bases). The germline gives CDR1 MNHEY, CDR2 SMNVEV (reference sequence). The CDR3 covers 13 residues. The V end was cut by 5 bases, the J end by 7 bases, with 15 bases between. Written as DNA, the CDR3 is TGTGCCAGCAGTCTTAGACAGGCGTGGGAGCAGTACTTC. Its translation: CASSLRQAWEQYF.

The rearrangement joins TRBV6-5 to TRBJ1-2; D is ambiguous. CDR3 size: 15 residues. The germline V gene has CDR1 MNHEY and CDR2 SVGAGI. V shed 1 base and J shed 4 bases, with 13 bases lying between them. The CDR3 nucleotides are TGTGCCAGCAGTTACTTCCCAGACACAATCTATGGCTACACCTTC. Encoded protein: CASSYFPDTIYGYTF.

The rearrangement joins TRBV7-8 to TRBJ2-7; D possibly corresponds to TRBD1 (6 bases). The V gene's germline CDR1 is SGHVS and CDR2 FQNEAQ. Trimming took off 1 base at V and 0 bases at J, with 31 bases between the two ends. The CDR3 sequence is 22 residues long. CDR3 DNA sequence: TGTGCCAGCAGCTTAGTCGCAATCGCCGCTTCGATCCGACAGGCCGTCTCCTACGAGCAGTACTTC. Protein sequence: CASSLVAIAASIRQAVSYEQYF.

The chain recombines TRBV19 with TRBJ2-3; 7 bases map to TRBD2. Germline CDR1 is LNHDA and CDR2 is SQIVND (reference sequence). J was trimmed by 4 bases and V by 7 bases; bases with no gene match: 8. This CDR3 comprises 14 residues. CDR3 region: CASNSGGIADTQYF. CDR3 DNA sequence: TGTGCCAGTAACTCGGGAGGAATAGCAGATACGCAGTATTTT.

V and J are TRBV27 and TRBJ2-7; 12 bases line up with TRBD1. The trim removed 3 bases at V and 7 bases at J, leaving 7 bases unmatched. Germline V gene data show CDR1 as MNHEY and CDR2 as SMNVEV (reference sequence). The length of the CDR3 is 15 residues. CDR3: CASSFRDRGRGEQYF. CDR3 in DNA: TGTGCCAGCAGTTTTCGGGACAGGGGGCGCGGGGAGCAGTACTTC.

The V gene is TRBV5-4, the J gene TRBJ1-1; 8 bases agree with TRBD1. This CDR3 comprises 14 residues. V shed 2 bases and J 3 bases; nucleotides not matched to a gene: 3. From germline, CDR1 is SGHNT and CDR2 YYREEE (reference sequence). The CDR3 region is CASSFPTGDTEAFF. CDR3 nucleotides: TGTGCCAGCAGCTTTCCGACAGGGGACACTGAAGCTTTCTTT.

The chain combines TRBV5-1 with TRBJ2-3, with a weak D call TRBD1 (6 bases). Deletions cut 7 bases from V and 0 bases from J, with 15 bases between. The CDR3 runs to 15 residues. Germline CDR1 SGHRS, CDR2 YFSETQ. The CDR3 reads CASPPSTGSTDTQYF. CDR3 coding DNA: TGCGCCAGCCCTCCATCGACAGGAAGCACAGATACGCAGTATTTT.

The chain recombines TRBV28 with TRBJ2-1; TRBD2 is a possible D gene (6 bases). This CDR3 has 13 residues. Germline V gives CDR1 MDHEN, CDR2 SYDVKM. With 6 bases removed from V and 6 bases from J, the gap between germline ends came to 12 bases. CDR3 DNA: TGTGCCAGCAGGGGATGGACTATCAATGAGCAGTTCTTC. As protein: CASRGWTINEQFF.

The chain employs TRBV30 and TRBJ1-6; 7 nucleotides align to TRBD1. Germline-derived CDR1 and CDR2 are GTSNPN and SVGIG (reference sequence). This CDR3 has 15 amino acids. V shed 0 bases, J shed 5 bases, and the junction held 4 bases outside the gene matches. CDR3 DNA: TGTGCCTGGAGTGTAGGGGGCCCTAATAATTCACCCCTCCACTTT. This translates into CAWSVGGPNNSPLHF.

The V gene is TRBV6-1, the J gene TRBJ2-6, with D uncertain. In germline, CDR1 is MNHNS, CDR2 SASEGT. The CDR3 has 15 residues. Deletions cut 3 bases from V and 0 bases from J, with 6 bases between. CDR3 sequence (DNA): TGTGCCAGCAGTGACGACAACTCTGGGGCCAACGTCCTGACTTTC. This gives the protein CASSDDNSGANVLTF.

This clone was observed a single time. V and J are TRBV9 and TRBJ2-1; no reliable D call. The CDR3 consists of 12 residues. CDR1 SGDLS and CDR2 YYNGEE come from the germline V gene. V lost 0 bases to trimming and J lost 9 bases, with 7 bases between them. Written as DNA, the CDR3 is TGTGCCAGCAGCGTAGAATACGGTGAGCAGTTCTTC. It encodes CASSVEYGEQFF.